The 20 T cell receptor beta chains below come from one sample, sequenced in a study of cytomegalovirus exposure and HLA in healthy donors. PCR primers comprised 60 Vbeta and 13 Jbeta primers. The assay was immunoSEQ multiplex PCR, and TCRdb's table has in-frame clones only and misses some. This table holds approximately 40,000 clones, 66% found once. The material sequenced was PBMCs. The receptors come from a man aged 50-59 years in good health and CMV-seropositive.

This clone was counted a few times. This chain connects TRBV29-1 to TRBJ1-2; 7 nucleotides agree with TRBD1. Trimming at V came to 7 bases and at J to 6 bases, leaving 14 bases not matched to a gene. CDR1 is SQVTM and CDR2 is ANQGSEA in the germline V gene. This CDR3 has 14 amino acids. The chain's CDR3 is CSAGIIDRANGYTF. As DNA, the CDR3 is TGCAGCGCCGGGATTATAGACAGGGCAAATGGCTACACCTTC. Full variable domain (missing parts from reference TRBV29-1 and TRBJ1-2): SAVISQKPSRDICQRGTSLTIQCQVDSQVTMMFWYRQQPGQSLTLIATANQGSEATYESGFVIDKFPISRPNLTFSTLTVSNMSPEDSSIYLCSAGIIDRANGYTFGSGTRLTVV.

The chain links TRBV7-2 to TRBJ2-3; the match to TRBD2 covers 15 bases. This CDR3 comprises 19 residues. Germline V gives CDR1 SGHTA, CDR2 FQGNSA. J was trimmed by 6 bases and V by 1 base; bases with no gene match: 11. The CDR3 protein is CASSLEFGGLAGGPDTQYF. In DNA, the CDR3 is TGTGCCAGCAGCTTAGAGTTTGGGGGACTAGCGGGGGGCCCCGATACGCAGTATTTT.

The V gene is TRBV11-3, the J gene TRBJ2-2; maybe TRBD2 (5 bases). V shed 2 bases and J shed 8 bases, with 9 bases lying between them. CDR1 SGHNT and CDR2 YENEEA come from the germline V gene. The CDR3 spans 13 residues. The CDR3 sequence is CASSLLASGELFF. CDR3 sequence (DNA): TGTGCCAGCAGCTTATTAGCGTCAGGGGAGCTGTTTTTT.

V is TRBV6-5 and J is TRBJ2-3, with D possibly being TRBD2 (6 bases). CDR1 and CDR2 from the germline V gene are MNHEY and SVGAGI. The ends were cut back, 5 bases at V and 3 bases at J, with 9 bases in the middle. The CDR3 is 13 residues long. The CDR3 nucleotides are TGTGCCAGCAGTCTGGGACTGACAGATACGCAGTATTTT. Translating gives CASSLGLTDTQYF.

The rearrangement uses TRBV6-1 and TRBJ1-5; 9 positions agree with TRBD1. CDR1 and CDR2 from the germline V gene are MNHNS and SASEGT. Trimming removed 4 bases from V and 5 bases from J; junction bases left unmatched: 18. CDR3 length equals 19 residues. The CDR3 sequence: CASSGTGVRVGVVDQPQHF. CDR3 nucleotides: TGTGCCAGCAGTGGGACAGGGGTGAGGGTCGGGGTGGTTGATCAGCCCCAGCATTTT.

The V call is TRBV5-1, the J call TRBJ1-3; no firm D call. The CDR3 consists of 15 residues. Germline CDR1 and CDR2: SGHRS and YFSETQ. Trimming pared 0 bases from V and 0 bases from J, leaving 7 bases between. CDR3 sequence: CASSLEGGSGNTIYF. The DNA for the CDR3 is TGCGCCAGCAGCTTGGAAGGCGGCTCTGGAAACACCATATATTTT.

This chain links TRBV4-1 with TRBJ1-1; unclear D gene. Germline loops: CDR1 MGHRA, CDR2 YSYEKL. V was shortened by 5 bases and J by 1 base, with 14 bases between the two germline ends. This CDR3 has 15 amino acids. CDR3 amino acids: CASSKESGWNTEAFF. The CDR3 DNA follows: TGCGCCAGCAGCAAGGAATCAGGCTGGAACACTGAAGCTTTCTTT.

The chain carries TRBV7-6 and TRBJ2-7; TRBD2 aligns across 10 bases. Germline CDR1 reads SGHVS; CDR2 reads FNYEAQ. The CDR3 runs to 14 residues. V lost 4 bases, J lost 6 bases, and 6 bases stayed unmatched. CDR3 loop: CASSSSGGPGEQYF. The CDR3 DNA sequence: TGTGCCAGCAGCTCTAGCGGGGGACCGGGCGAGCAGTACTTC.

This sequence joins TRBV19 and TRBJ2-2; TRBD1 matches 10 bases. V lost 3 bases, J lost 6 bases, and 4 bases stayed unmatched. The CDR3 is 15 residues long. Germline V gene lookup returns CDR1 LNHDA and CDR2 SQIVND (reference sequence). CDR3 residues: CASSMDRGKSGELFF. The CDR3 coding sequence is TGTGCCAGTAGTATGGACAGGGGGAAATCCGGGGAGCTGTTTTTT.

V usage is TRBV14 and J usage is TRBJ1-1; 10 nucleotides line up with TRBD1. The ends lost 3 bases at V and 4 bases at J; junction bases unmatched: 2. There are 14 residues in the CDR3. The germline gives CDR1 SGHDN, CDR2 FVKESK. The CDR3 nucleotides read TGTGCCAGCAGCCAGACAGGGGGCGGCACTGAAGCTTTCTTT. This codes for CASSQTGGGTEAFF.

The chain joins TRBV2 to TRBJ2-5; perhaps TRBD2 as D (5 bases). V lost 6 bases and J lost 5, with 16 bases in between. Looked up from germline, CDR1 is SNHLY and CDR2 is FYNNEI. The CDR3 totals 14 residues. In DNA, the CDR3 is TGTGCCAGCAGCGAAAGGACTCGGTCGGAGACCCAGTACTTC. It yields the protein CASSERTRSETQYF.

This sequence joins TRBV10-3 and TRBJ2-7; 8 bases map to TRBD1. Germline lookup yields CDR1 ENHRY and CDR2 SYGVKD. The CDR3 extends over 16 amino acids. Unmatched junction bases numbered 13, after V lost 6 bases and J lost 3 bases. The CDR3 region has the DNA TGTGCCATCAGGCCGGGACAGGATTTTGGTAACTACGAGCAGTACTTC. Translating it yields CAIRPGQDFGNYEQYF.

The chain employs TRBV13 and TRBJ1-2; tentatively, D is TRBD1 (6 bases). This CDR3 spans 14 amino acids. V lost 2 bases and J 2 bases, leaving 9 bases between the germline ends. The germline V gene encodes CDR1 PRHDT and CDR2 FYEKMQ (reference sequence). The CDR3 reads CASSLFGQNYGYTF. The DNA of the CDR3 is TGTGCCAGCAGCTTATTTGGACAGAACTATGGCTACACCTTC.

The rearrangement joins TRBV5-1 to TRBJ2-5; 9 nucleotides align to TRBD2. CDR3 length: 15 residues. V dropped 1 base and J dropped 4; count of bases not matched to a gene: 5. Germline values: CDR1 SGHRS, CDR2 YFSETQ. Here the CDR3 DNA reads TGCGCCAGCAGCTTGAGTCTGCGGGGGGGAGAGACCCAGTACTTC. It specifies CASSLSLRGGETQYF.

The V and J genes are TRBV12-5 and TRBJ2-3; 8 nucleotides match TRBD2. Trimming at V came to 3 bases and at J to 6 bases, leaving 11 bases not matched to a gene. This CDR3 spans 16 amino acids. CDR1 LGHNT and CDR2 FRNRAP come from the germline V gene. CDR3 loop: CASGFYSGAPGDTQYF. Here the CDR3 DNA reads TGTGCTAGTGGTTTCTATAGCGGGGCCCCCGGGGATACGCAGTATTTT.

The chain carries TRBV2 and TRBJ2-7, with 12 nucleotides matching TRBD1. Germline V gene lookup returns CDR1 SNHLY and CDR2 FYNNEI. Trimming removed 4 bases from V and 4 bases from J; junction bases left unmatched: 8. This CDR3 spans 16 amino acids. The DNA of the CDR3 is TGTGCCAGCAGTGGGGGGACAGGGGGCGCAATGTACGAGCAGTACTTC. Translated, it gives CASSGGTGGAMYEQYF.

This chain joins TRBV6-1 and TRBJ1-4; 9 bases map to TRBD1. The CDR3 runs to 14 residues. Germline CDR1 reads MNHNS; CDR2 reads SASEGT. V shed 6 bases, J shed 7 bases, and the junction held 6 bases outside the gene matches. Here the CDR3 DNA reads TGTGCCAGCAGGGTCACAGGGGGCGGTGAAAAACTGTTTTTT. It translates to CASRVTGGGEKLFF.

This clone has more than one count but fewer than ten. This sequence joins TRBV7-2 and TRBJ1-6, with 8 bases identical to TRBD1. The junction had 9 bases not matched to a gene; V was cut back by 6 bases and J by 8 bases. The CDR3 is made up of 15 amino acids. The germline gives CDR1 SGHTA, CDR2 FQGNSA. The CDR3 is CASSSGTGRYSPLHF. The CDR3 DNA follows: TGTGCCAGCAGTTCCGGGACAGGCCGATATTCACCCCTCCACTTT.

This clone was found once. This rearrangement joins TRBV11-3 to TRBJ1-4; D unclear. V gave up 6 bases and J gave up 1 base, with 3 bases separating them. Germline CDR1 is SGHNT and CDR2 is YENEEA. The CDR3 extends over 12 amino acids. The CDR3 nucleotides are TGTGCCAGCAGGCGAACTAATGAAAAACTGTTTTTT. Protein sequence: CASRRTNEKLFF.

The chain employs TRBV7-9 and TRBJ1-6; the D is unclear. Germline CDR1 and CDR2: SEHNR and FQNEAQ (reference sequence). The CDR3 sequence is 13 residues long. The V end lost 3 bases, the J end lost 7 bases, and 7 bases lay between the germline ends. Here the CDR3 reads CASSLIQNSPLHF. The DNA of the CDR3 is TGTGCCAGCAGCTTGATACAGAATTCACCCCTCCACTTT.